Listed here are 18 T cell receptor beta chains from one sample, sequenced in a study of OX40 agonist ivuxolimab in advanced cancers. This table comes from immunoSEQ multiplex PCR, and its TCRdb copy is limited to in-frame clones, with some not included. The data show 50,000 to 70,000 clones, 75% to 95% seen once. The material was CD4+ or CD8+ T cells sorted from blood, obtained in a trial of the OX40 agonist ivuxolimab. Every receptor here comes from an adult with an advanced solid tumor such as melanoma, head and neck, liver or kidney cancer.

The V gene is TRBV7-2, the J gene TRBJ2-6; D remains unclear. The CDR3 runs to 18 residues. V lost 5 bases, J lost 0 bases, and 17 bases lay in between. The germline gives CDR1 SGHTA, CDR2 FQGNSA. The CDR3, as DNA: TGTGCCAGCAGCCCCCAGCCATCCCGGATCTCTGGGGCCAACGTCCTGACTTTC. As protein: CASSPQPSRISGANVLTF. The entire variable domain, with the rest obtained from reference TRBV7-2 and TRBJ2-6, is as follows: GAGVSQSPSNKVTEKGKDVELRCDPISGHTALYWYRQSLGQGLEFLIYFQGNSAPDKSGLPSDRFSAERTGGSVSTLTIQRTQQEDSAVYLCASSPQPSRISGANVLTFGAGSRLTVL.

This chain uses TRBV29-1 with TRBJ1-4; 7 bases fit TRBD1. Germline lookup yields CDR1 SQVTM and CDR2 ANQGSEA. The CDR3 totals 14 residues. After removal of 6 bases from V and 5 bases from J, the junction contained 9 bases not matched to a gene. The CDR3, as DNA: TGCAGCGTATCCCAGATGACAGGGAATGAAAAACTGTTTTTT. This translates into CSVSQMTGNEKLFF.

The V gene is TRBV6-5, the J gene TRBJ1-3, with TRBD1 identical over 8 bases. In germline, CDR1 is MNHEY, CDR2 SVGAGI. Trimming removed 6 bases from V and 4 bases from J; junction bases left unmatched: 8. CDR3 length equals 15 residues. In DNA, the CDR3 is TGTGCCAGCAGGCCCCAGGGGGCGCTGGGAAACACCATATATTTT. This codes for CASRPQGALGNTIYF.

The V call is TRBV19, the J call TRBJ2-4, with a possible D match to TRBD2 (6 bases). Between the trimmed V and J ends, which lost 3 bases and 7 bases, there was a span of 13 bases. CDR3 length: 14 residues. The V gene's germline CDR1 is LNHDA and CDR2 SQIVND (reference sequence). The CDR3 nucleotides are TGTGCCAGTAGTATTCCGGGAGAGGGGAACATTCAGTACTTC. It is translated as CASSIPGEGNIQYF. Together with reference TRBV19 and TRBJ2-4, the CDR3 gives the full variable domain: DGGITQSPKYLFRKEGQNVTLSCEQNLNHDAMYWYRQDPGQGLRLIYYSQIVNDFQKGDIAEGYSVSREKKESFPLTVTSAQKNPTAFYLCASSIPGEGNIQYFGAGTRLSVL.

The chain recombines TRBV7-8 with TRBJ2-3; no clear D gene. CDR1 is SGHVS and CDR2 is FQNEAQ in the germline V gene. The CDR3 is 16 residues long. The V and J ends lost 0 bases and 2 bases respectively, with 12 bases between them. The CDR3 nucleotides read TGTGCCAGCAGCTTAGCAGACCCCGGCTACACAGATACGCAGTATTTT. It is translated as CASSLADPGYTDTQYF.

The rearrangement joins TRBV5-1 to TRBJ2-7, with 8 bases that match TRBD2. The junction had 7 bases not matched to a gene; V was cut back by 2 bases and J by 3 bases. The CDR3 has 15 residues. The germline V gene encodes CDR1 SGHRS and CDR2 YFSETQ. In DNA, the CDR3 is TGCGCCAGCAGCTTTCCCACCGGGACTAGCTACGAGCAGTACTTC. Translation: CASSFPTGTSYEQYF.

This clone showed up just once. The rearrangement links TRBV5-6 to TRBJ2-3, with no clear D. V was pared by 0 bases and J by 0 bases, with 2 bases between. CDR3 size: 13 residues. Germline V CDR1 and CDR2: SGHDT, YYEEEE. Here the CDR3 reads CASSLVSTDTQYF. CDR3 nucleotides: TGTGCCAGCAGCTTGGTGAGCACAGATACGCAGTATTTT.

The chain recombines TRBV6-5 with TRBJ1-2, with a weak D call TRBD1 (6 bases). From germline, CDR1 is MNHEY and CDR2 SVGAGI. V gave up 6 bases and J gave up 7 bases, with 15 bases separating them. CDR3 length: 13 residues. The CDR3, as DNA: TGTGCCAGCAGACAGGGAAACGATGCTGGCTACACCTTC. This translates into CASRQGNDAGYTF.

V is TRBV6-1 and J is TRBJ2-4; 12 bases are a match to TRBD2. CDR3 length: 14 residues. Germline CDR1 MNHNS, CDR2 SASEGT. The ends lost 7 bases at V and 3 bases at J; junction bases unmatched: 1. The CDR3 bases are TGTGCCAGCACTAGCGGGGGGGGCAAAAACATTCAGTACTTC. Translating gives CASTSGGGKNIQYF.

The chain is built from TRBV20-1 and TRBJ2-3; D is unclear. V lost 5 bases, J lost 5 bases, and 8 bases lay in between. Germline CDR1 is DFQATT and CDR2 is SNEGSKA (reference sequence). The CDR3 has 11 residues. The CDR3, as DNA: TGCAGTGCTGCGAAGGGAGATACGCAGTATTTT. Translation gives CSAAKGDTQYF.

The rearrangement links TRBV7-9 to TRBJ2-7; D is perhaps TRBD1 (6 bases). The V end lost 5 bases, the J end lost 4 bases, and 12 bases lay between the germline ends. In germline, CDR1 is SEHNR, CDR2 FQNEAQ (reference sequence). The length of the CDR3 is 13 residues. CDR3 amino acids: CASSQSGTYEQYF. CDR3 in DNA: TGTGCCAGCAGCCAAAGTGGGACATACGAGCAGTACTTC.

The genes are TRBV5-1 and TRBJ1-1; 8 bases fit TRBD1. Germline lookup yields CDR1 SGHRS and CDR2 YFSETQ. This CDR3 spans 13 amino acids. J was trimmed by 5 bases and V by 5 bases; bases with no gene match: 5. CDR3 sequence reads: CASRGQVDTEAFF. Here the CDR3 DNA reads TGCGCCAGCAGGGGACAGGTGGATACTGAAGCTTTCTTT.

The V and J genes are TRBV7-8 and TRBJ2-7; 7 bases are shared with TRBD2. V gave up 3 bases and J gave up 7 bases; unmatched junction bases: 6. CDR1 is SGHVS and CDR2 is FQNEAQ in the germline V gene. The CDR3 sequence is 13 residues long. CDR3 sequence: CASSLRGKGEQYF. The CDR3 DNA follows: TGTGCCAGCAGCTTGCGGGGGAAGGGAGAGCAGTACTTC.

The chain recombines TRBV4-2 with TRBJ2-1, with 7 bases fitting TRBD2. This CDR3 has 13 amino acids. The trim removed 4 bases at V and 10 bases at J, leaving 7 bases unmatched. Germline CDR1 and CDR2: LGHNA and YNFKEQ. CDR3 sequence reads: CASSLTTSREQFF. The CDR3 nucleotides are TGTGCCAGCAGCCTTACGACTAGCCGCGAGCAGTTCTTC.

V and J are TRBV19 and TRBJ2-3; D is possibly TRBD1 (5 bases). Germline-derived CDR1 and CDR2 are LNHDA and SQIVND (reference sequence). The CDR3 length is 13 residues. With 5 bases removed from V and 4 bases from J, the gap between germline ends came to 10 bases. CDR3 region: CASSGRDPDTQYF. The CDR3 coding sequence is TGTGCCAGTAGTGGCAGGGATCCAGATACGCAGTATTTT.

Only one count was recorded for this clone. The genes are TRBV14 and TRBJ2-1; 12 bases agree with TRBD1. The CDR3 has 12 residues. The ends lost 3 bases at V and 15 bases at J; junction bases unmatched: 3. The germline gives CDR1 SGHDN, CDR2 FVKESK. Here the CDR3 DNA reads TGTGCCAGCAGCCAGGGGACAGGGGGCCGGTTCTTC. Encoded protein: CASSQGTGGRFF.

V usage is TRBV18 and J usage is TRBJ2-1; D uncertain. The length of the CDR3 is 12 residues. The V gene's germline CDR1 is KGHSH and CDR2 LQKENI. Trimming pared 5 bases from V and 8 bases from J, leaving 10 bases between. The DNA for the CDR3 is TGTGCCAGCTCAGCGTCCGGGTATGAGCAGTTCTTC. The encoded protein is CASSASGYEQFF.

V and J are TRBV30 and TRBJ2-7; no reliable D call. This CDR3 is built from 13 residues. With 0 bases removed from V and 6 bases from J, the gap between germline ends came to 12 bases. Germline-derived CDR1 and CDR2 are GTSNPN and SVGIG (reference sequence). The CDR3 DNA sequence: TGTGCCTGGAGTGTACTGCAGCCCAGCGAGCAGTACTTC. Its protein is CAWSVLQPSEQYF.